This T cell receptor (beta chain) was obtained from a study of blood T cell repertoires in COVID-19. As for the study in general: COVID-19 samples from acute and convalescent phases originated in the United States, Italy and Spain.

Under the authors' procedure: Reference gene primers were amplified, and this amplification served to estimate nucleated cell counts. The protocol was immunoSEQ multiplex PCR, while the TCRdb copy is restricted to in-frame clones and leaves out a portion. Clone size and the V and J calls come from that table; the DNA yielded D and trimming. The repertoire holds 150,000 to 200,000 clones, with about 93% as singletons. V was trimmed by 6 bases and J by 5 bases, leaving 13 bases between them. Germline V gene sequence: CDR1 SNHLY, CDR2 FYNNEI. The CDR3 runs 14 residues. The receptor's source is a woman between 45 and 60 years old with acute or convalescent COVID-19. The chain has TRBV2 and TRBJ2-2, with D possibly being TRBD1 (7 bases). Sequencing was done on a sample of peripheral blood. The CDR3 bases are TGTGCCAGCAGGCGGGCAGGGGGGACCGGGGAGCTGTTTTTT. It specifies CASRRAGGTGELFF.